Given below is one T cell receptor (beta chain) in context. This specimen comes from a study of blood T cell repertoires in COVID-19. At the level of the study: Both acute and convalescent COVID-19 samples were obtained from the United States, Italy and Spain. The analysed material was cDNA or gDNA that came from T cells, B-cell-depleted T cells, or PBMCs.

The CDR3 loop spans 16 amino acids. V shed 3 bases and J 1 base; nucleotides not matched to a gene: 5. Germline lookup yields CDR1 LGHNA and CDR2 YNFKEQ. Per the authors' pipeline: Nucleated cell counts were estimated from reference gene primer amplification. Method: immunoSEQ multiplex PCR; TCRdb's copy keeps in-frame clones and lacks some. From that table come the V and J calls and clone size; the DNA was used to work out D and trimming. The sample lists some 700,000 clones; more than 80% were seen once. This chain links TRBV4-2 with TRBJ2-5; 10 bases agree with TRBD2. Specimen: peripheral blood. The TCR originated in a woman between 18 and 29 years old with acute or convalescent COVID-19. This CDR3 is CASSHLSGGSQETQYF. The CDR3 DNA follows: TGTGCCAGCAGCCACCTTAGCGGGGGGTCCCAAGAGACCCAGTACTTC.